One TCR beta chain is described in this entry. Its antigen is not known. CDR1 is LNHDA, CDR2 SQIVND, per germline (reference sequence). Trimming took 5 bases from V and 0 from J; bases not matched to a gene: 9. The CDR3 length is 17 residues. The data are from a study of cytomegalovirus exposure and HLA in healthy donors. As for the study in general: A later analysis reported the same platform for the 90 to 150 validation repertoires and the roughly 700 first-cohort repertoires.

Regarding the study as a whole: In vitro assays verified that a few CMV-associated chains recognized CMV antigens specifically. First-cohort TCR clusters were later found to tend to co-occur in the 90 to 150 validation repertoires.

Only in-frame clones appear in the TCRdb table, and some are missing; sequencing was by immunoSEQ multiplex PCR. The data hold about 150,000 clones, with roughly 90% observed a single time. This sequence joins TRBV19 and TRBJ1-1; 10 bases are a match to TRBD1. The sample was PBMCs. The sequence came from a man between 18 and 35 years old in good health and CMV-seropositive. CDR3 sequence reads: CASSGWDRGTLNTEAFF. Written as DNA, the CDR3 is TGTGCCAGTAGTGGCTGGGACAGGGGAACACTGAACACTGAAGCTTTCTTT.